Listed below are T cell receptor beta chains from one sample, sequenced in a study of identical twins. MiXCR was run by TCRdb on the 5' RACE reads, yielding one entry per CDR3 protein. The table includes more than 1.5 million distinct CDR3 sequences, roughly a third detected once. Sequenced input: cord blood. The receptors stem from a newborn girl in good health. CDR3s include the opening cysteine and the closing phenylalanine or tryptophan. The D gene is left open where the match is weak. Clone sizes are given selectively: once, few, many, or a class where the clone is expanded.

.	TRBV6-1	.	TRBJ1-5	TGTGCCAGCAGTGAGGGGACTAGCAATCAGCCCCAGCATTTT	CASSEGTSNQPQHF
few	TRBV24-1	.	TRBJ2-7	TGTGCCACCAGTGATTCTCCCGTCGATGACTACGAGCAGTACTTC	CATSDSPVDDYEQYF
few	TRBV4-2	.	TRBJ1-6	TGTGCCAGCAGCCAAGCCCGATTATACGGGTTCTGGAATTCACCCCTCCACTTT	CASSQARLYGFWNSPLHF
.	TRBV29-1	TRBD2	TRBJ2-2	TGCAGCGTTGATGGGGGGGCCGGGGAGCTGTTTTTT	CSVDGGAGELFF
.	TRBV7-2	.	TRBJ2-1	TGTGCCAGCAGCTTAGGTGGGGGTAGTAGTGAGCAGTTCTTC	CASSLGGGSSEQFF
many	TRBV28	.	TRBJ2-6	TGTGCCAGCAGTTTCCGCGGGGCCAACGTCCTGACTTTC	CASSFRGANVLTF
many	TRBV12-3/TRBV12-4	TRBD2	TRBJ2-1	TGTGCCAGCAGTTTGGGCCAGGGAGGGTCGAATGAGCAGTTCTTC	CASSLGQGGSNEQFF
.	TRBV20-1	.	TRBJ2-1	TGCAGTGCTAGAGACCTCCGGGGTCGAGGGTTCTACAATGAGCAGTTCTTC	CSARDLRGRGFYNEQFF
.	TRBV20-1	TRBD2	TRBJ2-7	TGCAGTGCCCCTTCTAGCGGGAGTATGTACGAGCAGTACTTC	CSAPSSGSMYEQYF
.	TRBV5-1	.	TRBJ2-3	TGCGCCAGCAGCTTGGGAAGGTTGAGAGATACGCAGTATTTT	CASSLGRLRDTQYF
few	TRBV3-1	TRBD2	TRBJ2-1	TGTGCCAGCAGCCAAGACGTCAGCGGGAGAGAAAATGAGCAGTTCTTC	CASSQDVSGRENEQFF
few	TRBV19	.	TRBJ2-1	TGTGCCAGTAGTAAAGGGGCAGGGAGGAATGAGCAGTTCTTC	CASSKGAGRNEQFF
few	TRBV5-1	TRBD2	TRBJ2-1	TGCGCCAGCAGCCATGAAGGACTAGTACATGAGCAGTTCTTC	CASSHEGLVHEQFF
.	TRBV20-1	TRBD2	TRBJ2-5	TGCAGTGCTAGGGCCCCCCGGGGGGGAAAAGAGACCCAGTACTTC	CSARAPRGGKETQYF
few	TRBV6-5	.	TRBJ2-7	TGTGCCAGCAGTTACTTCCCGGGTGAGAGCTCCTACGAGCAGTACTTC	CASSYFPGESSYEQYF
few	TRBV29-1	TRBD2	TRBJ2-3	TGCAGCGTTGGAGATCCGGGACTAGGGATGCTGAATACGCAGTATTTT	CSVGDPGLGMLNTQYF
.	TRBV20-1	.	TRBJ1-5	TGCAGTGCTAGAGAGTTGACGGGGGGAAATAGCAATCAGCCCCAGCATTTT	CSARELTGGNSNQPQHF
.	TRBV20-1	.	TRBJ2-7	TGCAGTGCTAGAGCAACAGGAGCCTATGAGCAGTACTTC	CSARATGAYEQYF
few	TRBV24-1	TRBD1	TRBJ2-3	TGTGCCACCAAGAGGGCAGGGGGCCCAGGGGATACGCAGTATTTT	CATKRAGGPGDTQYF
.	TRBV20-1	.	TRBJ2-7	TGCAGTGCTAGAGAAACGGGAGCCCACTACGAGCAGTACTTC	CSARETGAHYEQYF
.	TRBV27	.	TRBJ1-2	TGTGCCAGCAGTTTCACAGGAACCTTGGCCGCGCCGTATGGCTACACCTTC	CASSFTGTLAAPYGYTF
few	TRBV7-9	TRBD1	TRBJ1-1	TGTGCCAGCAGCTTAGGGACAGGGGTGGGGACTGAAGCTTTCTTT	CASSLGTGVGTEAFF
.	TRBV6-1	.	TRBJ2-1	TGTGCCAGCAGTGAGAGGGAGGTCAATGAGCAGTTCTTC	CASSEREVNEQFF
.	TRBV24-1	.	TRBJ2-5	TGTGCCACCAGCCGCCGGGACACCTCCCAAGAGACCCAGTACTTC	CATSRRDTSQETQYF
few	TRBV28	TRBD1	TRBJ1-2	TGTGCCAGCACCACACTATGGGCGCTAACCGGGACAGGTTATGGCTACACCTTC	CASTTLWALTGTGYGYTF
.	TRBV10-3	TRBD2	TRBJ2-7	TGTGCCATCAGTAAGTCGAGGCTAGCGGGAGCCCACGAGCAGTACTTC	CAISKSRLAGAHEQYF
.	TRBV12-3/TRBV12-4	.	TRBJ1-3	TGTGCCAGCAGCTCCCAATGGGCCTCTGGAAGCACCATATATTTT	CASSSQWASGSTIYF
few	TRBV12-3/TRBV12-4	.	TRBJ1-2	TGTGCCAGCAGTTTTCGGGACTGGAACTATGGCTACACCTTC	CASSFRDWNYGYTF
many	TRBV28	.	TRBJ2-1	TGTGCCAGCAGTCCACAGCGAAATGAGCAGTTCTTC	CASSPQRNEQFF
few	TRBV4-1	TRBD2	TRBJ2-3	TGCGCCAGCAGCCAAGATGGGAGGGACGCGTATTTT	CASSQDGRDAYF
.	TRBV20-1	.	TRBJ2-6	TGCAGTGCTGGGAAGGCAGACGTCCTGACTTTC	CSAGKADVLTF
.	TRBV7-6	.	TRBJ1-2	TGTGCCAGCAGCTTAGACAGGGCACAGGGCTACACCTTC	CASSLDRAQGYTF
few	TRBV10-3	.	TRBJ1-2	TGTGCCGTCACCGGGAACCCTCTCAACTATGGCTACACCTTC	CAVTGNPLNYGYTF
few	TRBV20-1	.	TRBJ1-2	TGCAGAGGAAGCCTGCCTGGCAGGGCAGGCTATGGCTACACCTTC	CRGSLPGRAGYGYTF
.	TRBV21-1	.	TRBJ2-1	TGTGCCAGCAGCATGCCAAGGACAGGGGGCGATGAGCAGTTCTTC	CASSMPRTGGDEQFF
.	TRBV6-6	TRBD1	TRBJ2-7	TGTGCCAGCAGTTACTCGGGACAGTCCCAGTACTTC	CASSYSGQSQYF
few	TRBV4-2	.	TRBJ2-5	TGTGCCAGCAGCCAAGATCGTCTCGCTCAAGAGACCCAGTACTTC	CASSQDRLAQETQYF
few	TRBV5-1	TRBD2	TRBJ2-7	TGCGCCAGCAGCACAATATCACTAGCGGGAGGCTCCTACGAGCAGTACTTC	CASSTISLAGGSYEQYF
.	TRBV2	.	TRBJ1-2	TGTGCCAGCAGTGAAGGAGGGAAAGGCTACACCTTC	CASSEGGKGYTF
.	TRBV4-1	TRBD2	TRBJ2-3	TGCGCCAGCAGCCGACTAGCGGGAGTACTAAGCACAGGTACGCAGTATTTT	CASSRLAGVLSTGTQYF
few	TRBV14	.	TRBJ1-2	TGTGCCAGCAGCTCACAGGGAATTCGTGGCTACACCTTC	CASSSQGIRGYTF
.	TRBV2	.	TRBJ2-7	TGTGCCAGCAGGGTCTGGGGCGGGGACACCTACGAGCAGTACTTC	CASRVWGGDTYEQYF
.	TRBV25-1	.	TRBJ2-7	TGTGCCAGCAACCGGGACGGCTACGAGCAGTACTTC	CASNRDGYEQYF
.	TRBV18	.	TRBJ2-2	TGTGCCAGCTCACCATTCCCGCAGCCTAGAAAAACCCGAGGACGGAACACCGGGGAGCTGTTTTTT	CASSPFPQPRKTRGRNTGELFF
few	TRBV2	.	TRBJ2-7	TGTGCCAGCAGAGGTTCATTCTTCTCGTCGGACAGTCACGAGCAGTACTTC	CASRGSFFSSDSHEQYF
.	TRBV9	.	TRBJ1-6	TGTGCCAGCAGCGTAGACCCTAATTCGCCCCTCCACTTT	CASSVDPNSPLHF
few	TRBV29-1	.	TRBJ1-1	TGCAGCGTTTATCAGGGGTGGAACACTGAAGCTTTCTTT	CSVYQGWNTEAFF
once	TRBV27	.	TRBJ2-3	TGTGCCAACAGGACATACTCGGGAGATACGCAGTATTTT	CANRTYSGDTQYF
.	TRBV4-1	.	TRBJ2-7	TGCGCCAGCAGCCAAGTAGGAGGGCACGAGCAGTACTTC	CASSQVGGHEQYF